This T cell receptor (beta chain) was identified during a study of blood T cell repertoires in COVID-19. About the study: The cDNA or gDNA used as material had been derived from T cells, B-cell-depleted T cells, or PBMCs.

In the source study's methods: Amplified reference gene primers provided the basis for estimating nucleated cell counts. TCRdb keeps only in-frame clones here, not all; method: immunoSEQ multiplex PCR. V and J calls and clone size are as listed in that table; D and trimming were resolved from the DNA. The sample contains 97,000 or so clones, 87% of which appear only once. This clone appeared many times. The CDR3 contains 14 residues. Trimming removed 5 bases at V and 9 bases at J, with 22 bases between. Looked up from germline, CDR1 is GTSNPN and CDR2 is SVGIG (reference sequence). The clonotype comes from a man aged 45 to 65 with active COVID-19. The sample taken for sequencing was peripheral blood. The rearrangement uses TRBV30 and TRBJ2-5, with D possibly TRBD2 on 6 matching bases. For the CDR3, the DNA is TGTGCCTGGGCCCATAGCGGTGCTAAGAGACCCCAGTACTTC. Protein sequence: CAWAHSGAKRPQYF.